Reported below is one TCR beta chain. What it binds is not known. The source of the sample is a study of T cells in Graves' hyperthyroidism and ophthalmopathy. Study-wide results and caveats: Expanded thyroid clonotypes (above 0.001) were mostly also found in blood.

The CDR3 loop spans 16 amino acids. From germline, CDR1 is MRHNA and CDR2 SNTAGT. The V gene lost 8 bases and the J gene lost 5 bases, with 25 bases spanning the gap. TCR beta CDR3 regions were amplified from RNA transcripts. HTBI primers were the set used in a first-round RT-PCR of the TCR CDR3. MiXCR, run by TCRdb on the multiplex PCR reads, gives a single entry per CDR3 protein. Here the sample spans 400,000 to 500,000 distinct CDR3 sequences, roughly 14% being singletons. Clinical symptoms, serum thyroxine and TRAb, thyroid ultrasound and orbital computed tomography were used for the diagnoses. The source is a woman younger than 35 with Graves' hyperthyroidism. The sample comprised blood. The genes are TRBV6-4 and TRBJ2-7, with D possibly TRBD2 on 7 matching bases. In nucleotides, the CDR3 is TGTGCCAGCGCCCGGGACACCAGGGCAGCGGGAAACGAGCAGTACTTC. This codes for CASARDTRAAGNEQYF.